This T cell receptor (beta chain) stems from a study of blood T cells in healthy people across ages. Study-wide results and caveats: Per-million-T-cell TCR beta diversity fell roughly linearly with age. In long-lived donors, naive CD4+ cell counts and diversity exceeded those of aged donors.

The germline gives CDR1 SQVTM, CDR2 ANQGSEA. The V end lost 6 bases, the J end lost 7 bases, and 15 bases lay between the germline ends. The CDR3 consists of 13 residues. The use of a sample-barcoded 5' primer and a J-beta primer mix characterized a second PCR of roughly 7 to 11 cycles. TCRdb recomputed calls from the 5' RACE reads with MiXCR, one row per CDR3 protein. The data contain over 550,000 distinct CDR3 sequences, about 30% of them singletons. Each of the donors had 8 to 10 milliliters of peripheral blood drawn into EDTA-treated Vacutainer tubes. Isolation of PBMCs gave at least 6.5 million cells per sample. This clonotype was counted between two and nine times. Its antigen remains unknown.

Input material: blood. The TCR originated in a woman older than 75 in good health. V gene TRBV29-1 combines with J gene TRBJ1-4; D perhaps matches TRBD1 (5 bases). The CDR3 DNA follows: TGCAGCGTCAAATCGGGGCCGGGTGAAAAACTGTTTTTT. This translates into CSVKSGPGEKLFF.